Here is one T cell receptor beta chain with its context. This record belongs to a study of CXCR3-negative and CXCR3-positive naive CD8 T cells. This CDR3 has 12 amino acids. Germline CDR1 and CDR2: SQVTM and ANQGSEA. The TRB libraries of cDNA were built by UMI-labeled 5' RACE. TCRdb re-called the 5' RACE reads; every CDR3 protein appears as one record, without DNA. This sample's table has around 81,000 distinct CDR3 sequences. This chain connects TRBV29-1 to TRBJ2-5; TCRdb names TRBD1, which stays unverified in the absence of DNA. Input material: naive CXCR3- CD8+ T cells from blood. Subset reported: CD45RO-CCR7+CD27+CD95- naive CD8+ T cells lacking CXCR3 (TNR3-). This TCR derives from a human donor in good health. Some clones in this sample may be carry-over from other donors' samples. CDR3 residues: CSVEEGQSGQYF. Looking up the rest from reference TRBV29-1 and TRBJ2-5 gives the full variable domain: SAVISQKPSRDICQRGTSLTIQCQVDSQVTMMFWYRQQPGQSLTLIATANQGSEATYESGFVIDKFPISRPNLTFSTLTVSNMSPEDSSIYLCSVEEGQSGQYFGPGTRLLVL.